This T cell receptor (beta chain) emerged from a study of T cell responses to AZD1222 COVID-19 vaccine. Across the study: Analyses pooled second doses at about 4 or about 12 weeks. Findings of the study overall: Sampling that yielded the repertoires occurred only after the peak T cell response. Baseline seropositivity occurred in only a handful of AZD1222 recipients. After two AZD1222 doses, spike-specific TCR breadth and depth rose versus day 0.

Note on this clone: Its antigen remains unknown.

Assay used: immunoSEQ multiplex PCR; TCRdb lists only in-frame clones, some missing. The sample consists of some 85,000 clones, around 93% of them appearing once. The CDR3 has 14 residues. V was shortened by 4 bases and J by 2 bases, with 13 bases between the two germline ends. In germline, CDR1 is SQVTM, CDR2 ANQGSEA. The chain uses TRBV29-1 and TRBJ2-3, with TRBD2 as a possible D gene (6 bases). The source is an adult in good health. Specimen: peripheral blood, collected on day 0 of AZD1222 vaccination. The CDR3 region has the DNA TGCAGCGTTGGCTCTCGGGGGTTCACAGATACGCAGTATTTT. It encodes CSVGSRGFTDTQYF.